The sequence of this T cell receptor (beta chain) was determined in a study of T cell responses to AZD1222 COVID-19 vaccine. Germline CDR1 is SNHLY and CDR2 is FYNNEI. The V gene lost 1 base and the J gene lost 2 bases, with 15 bases spanning the gap. This CDR3 has 16 amino acids. Measured with immunoSEQ multiplex PCR; TCRdb has only the in-frame clones, and not every one. Found here are about 73,000 clones, 85% to 90% of them singletons; the top ten hold 9.3%. The chain combines TRBV2 with TRBJ2-7, with TRBD1 as a possible D gene (6 bases). The material was peripheral blood, obtained 28 days after the second AZD1222 dose. The TCR sequence derives from an adult who received the AZD1222 COVID-19 vaccine. The CDR3 protein is CASSEGKTGSAYEQYF. CDR3 nucleotides: TGTGCCAGCAGTGAAGGGAAAACAGGGTCCGCCTACGAGCAGTACTTC.